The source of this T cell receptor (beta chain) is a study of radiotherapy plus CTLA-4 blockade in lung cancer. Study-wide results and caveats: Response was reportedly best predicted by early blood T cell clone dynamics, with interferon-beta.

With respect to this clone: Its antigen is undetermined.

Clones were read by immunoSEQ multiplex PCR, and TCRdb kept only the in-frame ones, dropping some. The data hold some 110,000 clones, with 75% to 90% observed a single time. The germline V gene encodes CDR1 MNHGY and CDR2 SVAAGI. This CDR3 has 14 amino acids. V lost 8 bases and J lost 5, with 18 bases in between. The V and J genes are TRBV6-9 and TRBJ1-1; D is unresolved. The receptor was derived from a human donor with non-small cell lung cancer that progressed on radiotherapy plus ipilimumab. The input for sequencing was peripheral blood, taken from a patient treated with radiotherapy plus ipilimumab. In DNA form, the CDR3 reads TGTGCCAGCTGTGAGGCCCCGAGCTGTACTGAAGCTTTCTTT. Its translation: CASCEAPSCTEAFF.